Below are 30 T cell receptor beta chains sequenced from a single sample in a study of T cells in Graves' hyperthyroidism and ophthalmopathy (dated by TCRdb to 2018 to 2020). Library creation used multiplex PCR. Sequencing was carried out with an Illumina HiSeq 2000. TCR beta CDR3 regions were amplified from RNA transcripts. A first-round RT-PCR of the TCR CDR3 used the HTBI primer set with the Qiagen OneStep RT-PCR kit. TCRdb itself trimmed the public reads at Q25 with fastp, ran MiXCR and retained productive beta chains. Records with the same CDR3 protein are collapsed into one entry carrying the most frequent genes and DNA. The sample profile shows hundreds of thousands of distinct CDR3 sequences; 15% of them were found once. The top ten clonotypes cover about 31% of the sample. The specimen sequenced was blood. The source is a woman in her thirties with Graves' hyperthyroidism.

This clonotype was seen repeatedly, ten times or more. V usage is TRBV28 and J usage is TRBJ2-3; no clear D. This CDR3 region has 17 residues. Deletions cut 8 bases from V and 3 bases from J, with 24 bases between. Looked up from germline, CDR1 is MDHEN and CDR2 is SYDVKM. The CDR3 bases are TGTGCCAGCCATACCCGGATCGTGGCCCCCGCGACAGATACGCAGTATTTT. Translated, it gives CASHTRIVAPATDTQYF.

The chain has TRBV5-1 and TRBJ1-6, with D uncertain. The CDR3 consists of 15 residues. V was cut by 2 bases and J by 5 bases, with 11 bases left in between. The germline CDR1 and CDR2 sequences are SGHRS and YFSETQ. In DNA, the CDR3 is TGCGCCAGCAGCTTAAACGGGGAGAATAATTCACCCCTCCACTTT. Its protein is CASSLNGENNSPLHF.

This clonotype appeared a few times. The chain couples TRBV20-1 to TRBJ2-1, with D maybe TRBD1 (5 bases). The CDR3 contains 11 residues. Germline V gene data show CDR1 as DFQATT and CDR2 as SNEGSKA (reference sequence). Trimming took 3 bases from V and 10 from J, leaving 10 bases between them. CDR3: CSASVGHEQFF. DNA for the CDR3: TGCAGTGCTAGTGTGGGGCACGAGCAGTTCTTC.

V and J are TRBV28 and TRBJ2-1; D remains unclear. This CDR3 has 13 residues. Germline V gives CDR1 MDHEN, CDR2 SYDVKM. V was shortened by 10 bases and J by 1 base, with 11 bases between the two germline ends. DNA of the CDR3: TGTGCCATTCCCGGACCTTCCTACAATGAGCAGTTCTTC. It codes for CAIPGPSYNEQFF.

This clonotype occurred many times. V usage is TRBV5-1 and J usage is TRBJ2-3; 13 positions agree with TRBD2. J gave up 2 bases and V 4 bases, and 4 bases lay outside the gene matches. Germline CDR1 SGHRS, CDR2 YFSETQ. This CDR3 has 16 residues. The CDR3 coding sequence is TGCGCCAGCAGCGAGGGACTAGCGGGGCTCACAGATACGCAGTATTTT. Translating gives CASSEGLAGLTDTQYF.

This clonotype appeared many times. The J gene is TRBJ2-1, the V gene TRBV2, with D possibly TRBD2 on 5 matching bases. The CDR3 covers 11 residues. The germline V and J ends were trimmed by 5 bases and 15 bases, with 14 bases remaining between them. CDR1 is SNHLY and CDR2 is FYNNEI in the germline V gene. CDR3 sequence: CASSPQAEAFF. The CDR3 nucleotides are TGTGCCAGCAGTCCCCAAGCGGAAGCGTTCTTC.

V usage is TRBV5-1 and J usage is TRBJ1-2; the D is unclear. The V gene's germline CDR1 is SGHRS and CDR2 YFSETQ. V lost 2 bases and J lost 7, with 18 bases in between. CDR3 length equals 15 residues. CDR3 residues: CASSLGGPLSSGYTF. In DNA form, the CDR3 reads TGCGCCAGCAGCTTAGGAGGACCCCTATCCTCTGGCTACACCTTC.

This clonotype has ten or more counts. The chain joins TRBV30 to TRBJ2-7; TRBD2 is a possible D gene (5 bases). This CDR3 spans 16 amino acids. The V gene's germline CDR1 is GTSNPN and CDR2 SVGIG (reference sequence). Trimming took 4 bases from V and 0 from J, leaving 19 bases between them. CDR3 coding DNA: TGTGCCTGGATCCCCCGGGGAACAATCCCCTCCTACGAGCAGTACTTC. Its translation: CAWIPRGTIPSYEQYF. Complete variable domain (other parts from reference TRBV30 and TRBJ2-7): SQTIHQWPATLVQPVGSPLSLECTVEGTSNPNLYWYRQAAGRGLQLLFYSVGIGQISSEVPQNLSASRPQDRQFILSSKKLLLSDSGFYLCAWIPRGTIPSYEQYFGPGTRLTVT.

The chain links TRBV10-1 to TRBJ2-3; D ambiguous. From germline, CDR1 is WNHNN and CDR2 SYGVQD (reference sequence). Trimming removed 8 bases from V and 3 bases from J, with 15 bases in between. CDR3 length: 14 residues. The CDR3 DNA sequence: TGCGCCAGCCCTGATGAGCGAAAAACAGATACGCAGTATTTT. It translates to CASPDERKTDTQYF.

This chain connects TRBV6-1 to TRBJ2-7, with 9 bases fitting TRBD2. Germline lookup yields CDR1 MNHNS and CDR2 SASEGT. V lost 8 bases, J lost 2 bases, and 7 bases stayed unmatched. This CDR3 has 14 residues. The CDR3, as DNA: TGTGCCAGCCTCCTGCTAGCGGGAACCTACGAGCAGTACTTC. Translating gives CASLLLAGTYEQYF.

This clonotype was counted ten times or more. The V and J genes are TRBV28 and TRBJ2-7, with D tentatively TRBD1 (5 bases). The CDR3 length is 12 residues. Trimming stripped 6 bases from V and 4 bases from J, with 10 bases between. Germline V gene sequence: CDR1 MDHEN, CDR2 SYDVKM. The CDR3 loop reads CASRPDTYEQYF. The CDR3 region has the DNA TGTGCCAGCAGACCGGACACGTACGAGCAGTACTTC.

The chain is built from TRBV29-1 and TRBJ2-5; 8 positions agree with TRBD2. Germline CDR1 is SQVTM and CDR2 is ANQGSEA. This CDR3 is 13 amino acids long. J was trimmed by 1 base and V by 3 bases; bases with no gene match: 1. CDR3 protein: CSVDRGGQETQYF. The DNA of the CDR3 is TGCAGCGTTGATCGGGGGGGCCAAGAGACCCAGTACTTC. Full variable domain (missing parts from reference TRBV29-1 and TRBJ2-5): SAVISQKPSRDICQRGTSLTIQCQVDSQVTMMFWYRQQPGQSLTLIATANQGSEATYESGFVIDKFPISRPNLTFSTLTVSNMSPEDSSIYLCSVDRGGQETQYFGPGTRLLVL.

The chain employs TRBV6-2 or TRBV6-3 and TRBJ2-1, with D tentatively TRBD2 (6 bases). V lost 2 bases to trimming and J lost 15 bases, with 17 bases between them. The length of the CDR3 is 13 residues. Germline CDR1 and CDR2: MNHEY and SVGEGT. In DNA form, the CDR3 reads TGTGCCAGCAGTTACACCGGGGGAACGAGCGGGTTCTTC. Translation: CASSYTGGTSGFF.

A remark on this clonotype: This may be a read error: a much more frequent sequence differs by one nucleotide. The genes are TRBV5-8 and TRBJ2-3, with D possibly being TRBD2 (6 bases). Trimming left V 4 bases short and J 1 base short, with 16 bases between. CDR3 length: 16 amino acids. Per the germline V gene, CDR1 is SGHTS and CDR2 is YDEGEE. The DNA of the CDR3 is TGTGCCAGCAGCGGAGGGTCGGGAGCGGGCACAGATACGCAGTATTTT. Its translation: CASSGGSGAGTDTQYF.

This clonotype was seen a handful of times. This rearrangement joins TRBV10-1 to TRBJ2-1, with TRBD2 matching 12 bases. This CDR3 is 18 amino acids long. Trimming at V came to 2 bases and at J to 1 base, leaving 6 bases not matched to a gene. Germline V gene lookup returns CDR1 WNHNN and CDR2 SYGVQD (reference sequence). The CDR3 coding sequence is TGCGCCAGCAGTGAGATAGGACTAGCGGGGAATTCCTACAATGAGCAGTTCTTC. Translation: CASSEIGLAGNSYNEQFF.

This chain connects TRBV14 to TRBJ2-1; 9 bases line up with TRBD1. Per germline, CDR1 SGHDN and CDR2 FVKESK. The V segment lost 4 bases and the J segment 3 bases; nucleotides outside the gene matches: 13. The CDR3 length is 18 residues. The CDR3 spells CASSLRDRALGNYNEQFF. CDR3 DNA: TGTGCCAGCAGCCTCCGGGACAGGGCGTTGGGGAACTACAATGAGCAGTTCTTC.

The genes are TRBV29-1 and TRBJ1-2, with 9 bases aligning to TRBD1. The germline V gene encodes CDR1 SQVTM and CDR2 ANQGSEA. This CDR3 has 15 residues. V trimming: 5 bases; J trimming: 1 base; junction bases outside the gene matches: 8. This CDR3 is CSVPGTGTSNYGYTF. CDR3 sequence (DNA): TGCAGCGTTCCCGGGACAGGGACTAGTAACTATGGCTACACCTTC.

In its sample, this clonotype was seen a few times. The CDR3 DNA follows: TGTGCCACCAGTGGTGGACCGGACGAGCAGTACTTC. Protein: CATSGGPDEQYF. The chain couples TRBV24-1 to TRBJ2-7; D is ambiguous. Trimming stripped 5 bases from V and 5 bases from J, with 9 bases between. This CDR3 contains 12 residues. The germline V gene encodes CDR1 KGHDR and CDR2 SFDVKD.

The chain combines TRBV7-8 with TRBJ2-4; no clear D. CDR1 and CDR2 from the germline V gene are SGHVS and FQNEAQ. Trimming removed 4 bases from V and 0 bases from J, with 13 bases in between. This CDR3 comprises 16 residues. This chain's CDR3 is CASSSATVLAKNIQYF. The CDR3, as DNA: TGTGCCAGCAGCTCCGCAACCGTATTAGCCAAAAACATTCAGTACTTC.

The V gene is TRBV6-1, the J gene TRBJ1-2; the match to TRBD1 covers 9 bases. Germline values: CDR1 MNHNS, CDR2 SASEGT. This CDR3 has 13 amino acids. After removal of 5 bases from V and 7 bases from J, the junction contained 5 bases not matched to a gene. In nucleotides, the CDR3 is TGTGCCAGCAGTACCGGACAGGGGTCTGGCTACACCTTC. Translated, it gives CASSTGQGSGYTF.

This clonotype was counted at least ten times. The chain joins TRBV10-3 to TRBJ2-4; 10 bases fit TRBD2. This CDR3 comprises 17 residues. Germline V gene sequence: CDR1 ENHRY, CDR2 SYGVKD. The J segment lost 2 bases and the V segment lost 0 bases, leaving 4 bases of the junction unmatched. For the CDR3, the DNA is TGTGCCATCAGTGAGTCGCTAGCGGGAGAGCCCAAAAACATTCAGTACTTC. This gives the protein CAISESLAGEPKNIQYF.

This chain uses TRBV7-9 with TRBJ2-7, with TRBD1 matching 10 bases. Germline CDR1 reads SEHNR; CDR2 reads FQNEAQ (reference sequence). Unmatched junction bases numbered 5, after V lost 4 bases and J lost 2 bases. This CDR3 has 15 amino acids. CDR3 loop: CASSSDRGNPYEQYF. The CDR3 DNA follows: TGTGCCAGCAGCTCGGACAGGGGGAACCCCTACGAGCAGTACTTC.

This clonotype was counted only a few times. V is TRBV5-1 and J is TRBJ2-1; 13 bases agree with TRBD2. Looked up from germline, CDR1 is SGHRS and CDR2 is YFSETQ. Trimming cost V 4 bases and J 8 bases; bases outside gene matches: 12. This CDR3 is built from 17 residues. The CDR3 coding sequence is TGCGCCAGCAGCCTTCGGACTAGCGGGAGTTTTATCGATGAGCAGTTCTTC. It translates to CASSLRTSGSFIDEQFF.

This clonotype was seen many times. The CDR3 sequence: CASSSGQIVNTEAFF. As DNA, the CDR3 is TGTGCCAGCAGCTCCGGACAGATAGTGAACACTGAAGCTTTCTTT. The V and J genes are TRBV6-1 and TRBJ1-1; weak D call: TRBD1 (6 bases). With 6 bases removed from V and 0 bases from J, the gap between germline ends came to 14 bases. CDR3 length: 15 residues. CDR1 and CDR2 (germline): MNHNS, SASEGT.

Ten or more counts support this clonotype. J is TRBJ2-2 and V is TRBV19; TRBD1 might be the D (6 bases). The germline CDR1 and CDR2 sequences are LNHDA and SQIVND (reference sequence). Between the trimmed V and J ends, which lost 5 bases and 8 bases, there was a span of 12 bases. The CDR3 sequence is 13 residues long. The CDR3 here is CASSPTGSGELFF. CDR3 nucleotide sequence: TGTGCCAGTAGTCCTACAGGGTCAGGGGAGCTGTTTTTT.

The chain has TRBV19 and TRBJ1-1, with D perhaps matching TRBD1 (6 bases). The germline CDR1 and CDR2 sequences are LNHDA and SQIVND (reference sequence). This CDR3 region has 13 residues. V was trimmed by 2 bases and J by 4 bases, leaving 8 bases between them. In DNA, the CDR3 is TGTGCCAGTAGTATACAGGGGACCACTGAAGCTTTCTTT. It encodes CASSIQGTTEAFF. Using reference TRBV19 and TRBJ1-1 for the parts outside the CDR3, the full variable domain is DGGITQSPKYLFRKEGQNVTLSCEQNLNHDAMYWYRQDPGQGLRLIYYSQIVNDFQKGDIAEGYSVSREKKESFPLTVTSAQKNPTAFYLCASSIQGTTEAFFGQGTRLTVV.

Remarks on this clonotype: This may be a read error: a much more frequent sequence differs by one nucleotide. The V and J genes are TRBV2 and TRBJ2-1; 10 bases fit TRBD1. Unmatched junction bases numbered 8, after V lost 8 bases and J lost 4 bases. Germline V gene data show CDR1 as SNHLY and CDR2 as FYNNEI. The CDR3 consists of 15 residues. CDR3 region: CASGGTGVLYNEQFF. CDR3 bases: TGTGCCAGCGGGGGGACAGGGGTCTTATACAATGAGCAGTTCTTC.

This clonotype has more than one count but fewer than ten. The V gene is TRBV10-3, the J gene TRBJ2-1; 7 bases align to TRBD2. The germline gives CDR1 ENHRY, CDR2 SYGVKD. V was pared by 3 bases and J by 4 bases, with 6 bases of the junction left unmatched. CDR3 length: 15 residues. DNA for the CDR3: TGTGCCATCAGTGATGGGGGGGAGGGATACAATGAGCAGTTCTTC. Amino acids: CAISDGGEGYNEQFF.

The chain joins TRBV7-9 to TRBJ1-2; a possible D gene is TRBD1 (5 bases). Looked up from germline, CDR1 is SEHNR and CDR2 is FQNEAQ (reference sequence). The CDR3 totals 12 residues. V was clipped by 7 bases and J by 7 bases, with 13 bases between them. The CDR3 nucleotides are TGTGCCAGCACCCCAGGGAAGGGTGGCTACACCTTC. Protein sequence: CASTPGKGGYTF.

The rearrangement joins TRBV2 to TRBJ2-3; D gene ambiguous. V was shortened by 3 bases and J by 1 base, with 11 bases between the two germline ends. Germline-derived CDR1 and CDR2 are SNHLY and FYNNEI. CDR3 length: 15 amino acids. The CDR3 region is CASSEQAVGTDTQYF. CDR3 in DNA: TGTGCCAGCAGTGAGCAGGCCGTGGGCACAGATACGCAGTATTTT.